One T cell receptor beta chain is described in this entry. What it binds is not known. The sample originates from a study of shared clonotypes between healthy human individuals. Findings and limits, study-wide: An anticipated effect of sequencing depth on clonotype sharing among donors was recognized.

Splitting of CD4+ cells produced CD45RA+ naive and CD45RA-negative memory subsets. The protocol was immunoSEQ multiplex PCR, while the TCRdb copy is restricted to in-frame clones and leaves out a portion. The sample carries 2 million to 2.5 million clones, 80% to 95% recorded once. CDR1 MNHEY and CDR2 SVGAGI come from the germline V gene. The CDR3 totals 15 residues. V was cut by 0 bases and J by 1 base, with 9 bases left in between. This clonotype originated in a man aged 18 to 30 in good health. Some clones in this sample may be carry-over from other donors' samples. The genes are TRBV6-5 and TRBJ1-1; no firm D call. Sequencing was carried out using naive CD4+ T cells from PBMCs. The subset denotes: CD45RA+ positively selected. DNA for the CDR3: TGTGCCAGCAGTTACTCTAGACATCCGAACACTGAAGCTTTCTTT. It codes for CASSYSRHPNTEAFF.